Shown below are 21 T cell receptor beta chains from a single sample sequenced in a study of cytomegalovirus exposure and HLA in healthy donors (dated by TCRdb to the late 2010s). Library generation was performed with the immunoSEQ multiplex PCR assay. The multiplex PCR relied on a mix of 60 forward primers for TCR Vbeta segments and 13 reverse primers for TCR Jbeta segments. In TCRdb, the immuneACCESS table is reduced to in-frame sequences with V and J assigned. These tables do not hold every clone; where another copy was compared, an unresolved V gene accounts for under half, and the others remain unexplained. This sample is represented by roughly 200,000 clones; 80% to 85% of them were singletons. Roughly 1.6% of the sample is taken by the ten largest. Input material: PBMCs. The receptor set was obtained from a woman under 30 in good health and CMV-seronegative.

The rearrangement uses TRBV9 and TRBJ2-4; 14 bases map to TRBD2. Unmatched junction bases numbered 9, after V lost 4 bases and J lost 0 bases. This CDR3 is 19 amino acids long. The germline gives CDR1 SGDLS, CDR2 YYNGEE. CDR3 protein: CASSPRLAGGQLAKNIQYF. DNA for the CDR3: TGTGCCAGCAGCCCGCGACTAGCGGGAGGGCAACTAGCCAAAAACATTCAGTACTTC. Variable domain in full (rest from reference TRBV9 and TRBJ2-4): DSGVTQTPKHLITATGQRVTLRCSPRSGDLSVYWYQQSLDQGLQFLIQYYNGEERAKGNILERFSAQQFPDLHSELNLSSLELGDSALYFCASSPRLAGGQLAKNIQYFGAGTRLSVL.

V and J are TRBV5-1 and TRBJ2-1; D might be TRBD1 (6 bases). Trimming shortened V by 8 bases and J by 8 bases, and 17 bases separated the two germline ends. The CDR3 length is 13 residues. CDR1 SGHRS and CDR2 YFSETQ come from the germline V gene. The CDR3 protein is CASRTGFKDEQFF. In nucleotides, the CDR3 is TGCGCCAGTAGAACAGGGTTTAAGGATGAGCAGTTCTTC.

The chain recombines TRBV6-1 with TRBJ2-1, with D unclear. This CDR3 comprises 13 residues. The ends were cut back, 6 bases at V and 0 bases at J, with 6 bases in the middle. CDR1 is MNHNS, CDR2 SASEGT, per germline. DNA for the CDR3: TGTGCCAGCAGACCGAGCTCCTACAATGAGCAGTTCTTC. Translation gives CASRPSSYNEQFF.

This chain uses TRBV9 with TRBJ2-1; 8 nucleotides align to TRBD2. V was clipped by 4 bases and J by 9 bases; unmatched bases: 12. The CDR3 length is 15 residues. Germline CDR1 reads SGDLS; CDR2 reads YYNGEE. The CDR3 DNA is TGTGCCAGCAGCCTTGGGACTAGTCGTCACCCTGAGCAGTTCTTC. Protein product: CASSLGTSRHPEQFF.

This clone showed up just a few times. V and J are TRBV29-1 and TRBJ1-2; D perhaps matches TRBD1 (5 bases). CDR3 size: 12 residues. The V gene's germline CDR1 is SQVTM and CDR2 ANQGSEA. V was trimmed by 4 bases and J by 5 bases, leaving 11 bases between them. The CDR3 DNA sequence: TGCAGCGTTGTCACGACAGCATATGGCTACACCTTC. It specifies CSVVTTAYGYTF.

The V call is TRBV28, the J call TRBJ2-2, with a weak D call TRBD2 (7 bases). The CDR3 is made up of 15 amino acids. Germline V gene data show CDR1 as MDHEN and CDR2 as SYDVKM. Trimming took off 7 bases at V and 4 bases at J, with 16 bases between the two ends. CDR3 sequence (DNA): TGTGCCAGCACCGCGGGGGCTTCGAGCACCGGGGAGCTGTTTTTT. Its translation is CASTAGASSTGELFF.

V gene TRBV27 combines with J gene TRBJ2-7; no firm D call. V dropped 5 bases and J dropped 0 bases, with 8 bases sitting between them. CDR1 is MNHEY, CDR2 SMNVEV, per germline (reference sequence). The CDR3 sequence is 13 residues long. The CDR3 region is CASSHPSSYEQYF. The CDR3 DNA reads TGTGCCAGCAGTCACCCCAGCTCCTACGAGCAGTACTTC.

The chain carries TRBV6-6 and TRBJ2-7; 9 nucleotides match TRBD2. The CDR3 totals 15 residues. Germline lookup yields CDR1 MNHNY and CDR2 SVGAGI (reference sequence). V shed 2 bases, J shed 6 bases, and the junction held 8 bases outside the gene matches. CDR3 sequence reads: CASSYKGLAETEQYF. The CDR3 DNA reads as TGTGCCAGCAGTTACAAGGGACTAGCAGAGACCGAGCAGTACTTC.

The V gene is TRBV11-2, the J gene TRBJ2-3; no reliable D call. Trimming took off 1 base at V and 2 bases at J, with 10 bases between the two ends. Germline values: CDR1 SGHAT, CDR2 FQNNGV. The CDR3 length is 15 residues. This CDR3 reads CASSLASSYTDTQYF. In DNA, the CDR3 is TGTGCCAGCAGCTTAGCCTCTAGTTACACAGATACGCAGTATTTT.

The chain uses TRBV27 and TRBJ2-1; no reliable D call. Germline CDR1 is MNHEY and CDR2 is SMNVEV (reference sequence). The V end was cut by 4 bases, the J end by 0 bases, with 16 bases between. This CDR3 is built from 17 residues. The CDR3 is CASSYSRIPSSYNEQFF. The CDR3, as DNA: TGTGCCAGCAGTTACTCGAGGATCCCTAGCTCCTACAATGAGCAGTTCTTC.

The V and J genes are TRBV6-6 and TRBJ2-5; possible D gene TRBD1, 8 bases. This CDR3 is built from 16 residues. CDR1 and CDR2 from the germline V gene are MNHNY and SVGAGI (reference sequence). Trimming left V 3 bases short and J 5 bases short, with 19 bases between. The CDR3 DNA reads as TGTGCCAGCAGTTATTTGGAGGACAGGGAGGGGGAGACCCAGTACTTC. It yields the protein CASSYLEDREGETQYF.

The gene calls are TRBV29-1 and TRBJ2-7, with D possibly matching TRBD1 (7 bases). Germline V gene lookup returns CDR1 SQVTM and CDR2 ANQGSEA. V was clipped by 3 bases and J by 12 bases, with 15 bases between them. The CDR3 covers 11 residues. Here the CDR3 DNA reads TGCAGCGTTGAGGAGGGTCGGGACAGGTACTTC. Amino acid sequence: CSVEEGRDRYF.

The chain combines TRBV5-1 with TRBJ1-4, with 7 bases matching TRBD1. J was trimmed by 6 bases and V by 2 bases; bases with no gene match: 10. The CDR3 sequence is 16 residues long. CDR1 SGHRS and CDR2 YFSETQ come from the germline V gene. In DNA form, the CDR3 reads TGCGCCAGCAGCTTTAGGGGACAGCCAGCCGATGAAAAACTGTTTTTT. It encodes CASSFRGQPADEKLFF.

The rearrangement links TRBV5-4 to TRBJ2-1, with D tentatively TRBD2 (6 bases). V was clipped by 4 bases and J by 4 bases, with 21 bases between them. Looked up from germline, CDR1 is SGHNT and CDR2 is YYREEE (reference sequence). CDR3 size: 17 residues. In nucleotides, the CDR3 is TGTGCCAGCAGCCCTGATTCCTGGAGGGGTTCGTACAATGAGCAGTTCTTC. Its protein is CASSPDSWRGSYNEQFF. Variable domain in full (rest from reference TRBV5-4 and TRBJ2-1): ETGVTQSPTHLIKTRGQQVTLRCSSQSGHNTVSWYQQALGQGPQFIFQYYREEENGRGNFPPRFSGLQFPNYSSELNVNALELDDSALYLCASSPDSWRGSYNEQFFGPGTRLTVL.

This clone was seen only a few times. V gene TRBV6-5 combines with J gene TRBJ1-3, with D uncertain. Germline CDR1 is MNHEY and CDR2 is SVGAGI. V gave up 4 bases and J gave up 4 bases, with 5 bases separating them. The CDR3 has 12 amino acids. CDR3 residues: CASSSRGNTIYF. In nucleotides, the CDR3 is TGTGCCAGCAGTTCCCGGGGAAACACCATATATTTT.

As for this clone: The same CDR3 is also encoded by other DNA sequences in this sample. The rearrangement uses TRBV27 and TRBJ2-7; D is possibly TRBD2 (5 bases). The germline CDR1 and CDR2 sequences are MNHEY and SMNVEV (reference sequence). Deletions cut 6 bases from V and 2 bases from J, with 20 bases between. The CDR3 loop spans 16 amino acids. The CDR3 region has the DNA TGTGCCAGCAGCCCTTTAAGGCGGACTTTTACCTACGAGCAGTACTTC. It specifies CASSPLRRTFTYEQYF.

The CDR3 sequence: CASSIEQGMVAHGYTF. The CDR3, as DNA: TGTGCCAGTAGTATAGAACAGGGAATGGTGGCCCATGGCTACACCTTC. The V gene is TRBV19, the J gene TRBJ1-2; a weak D match, TRBD1 (6 bases). The V gene's germline CDR1 is LNHDA and CDR2 SQIVND (reference sequence). Trimming took 0 bases from V and 6 from J, leaving 17 bases between them. This CDR3 contains 16 residues.

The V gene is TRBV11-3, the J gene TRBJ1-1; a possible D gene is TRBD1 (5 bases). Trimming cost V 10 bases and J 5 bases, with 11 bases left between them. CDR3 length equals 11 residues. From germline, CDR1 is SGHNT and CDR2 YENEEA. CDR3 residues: CATSGETEAFF. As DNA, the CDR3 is TGTGCCACTTCGGGGGAAACTGAAGCTTTCTTT.

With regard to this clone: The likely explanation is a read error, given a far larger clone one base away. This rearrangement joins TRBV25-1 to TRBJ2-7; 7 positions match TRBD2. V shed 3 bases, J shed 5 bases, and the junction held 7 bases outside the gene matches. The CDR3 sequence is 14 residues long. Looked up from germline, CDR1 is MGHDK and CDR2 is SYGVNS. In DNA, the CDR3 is TGTGCCAGCAGTGATACTCGCGGGAGTAACGAGCAGTACGTC. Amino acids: CASSDTRGSNEQYV.

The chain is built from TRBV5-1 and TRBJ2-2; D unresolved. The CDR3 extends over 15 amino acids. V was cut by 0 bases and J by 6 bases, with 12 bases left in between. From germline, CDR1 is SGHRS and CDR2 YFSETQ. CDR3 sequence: CASSLVLRFPGELFF. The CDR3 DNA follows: TGCGCCAGCAGCTTGGTGTTACGGTTCCCCGGGGAGCTGTTTTTT. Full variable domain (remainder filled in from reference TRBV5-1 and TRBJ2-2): KAGVTQTPRYLIKTRGQQVTLSCSPISGHRSVSWYQQTPGQGLQFLFEYFSETQRNKGNFPGRFSGRQFSNSRSEMNVSTLELGDSALYLCASSLVLRFPGELFFGEGSRLTVL.

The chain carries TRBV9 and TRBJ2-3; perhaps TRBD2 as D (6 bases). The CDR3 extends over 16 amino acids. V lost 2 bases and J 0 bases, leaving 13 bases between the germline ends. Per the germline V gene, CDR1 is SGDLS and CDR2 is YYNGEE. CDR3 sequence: CASSVRERTSTDTQYF. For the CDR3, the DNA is TGTGCCAGCAGCGTCCGGGAGCGGACTAGCACAGATACGCAGTATTTT.